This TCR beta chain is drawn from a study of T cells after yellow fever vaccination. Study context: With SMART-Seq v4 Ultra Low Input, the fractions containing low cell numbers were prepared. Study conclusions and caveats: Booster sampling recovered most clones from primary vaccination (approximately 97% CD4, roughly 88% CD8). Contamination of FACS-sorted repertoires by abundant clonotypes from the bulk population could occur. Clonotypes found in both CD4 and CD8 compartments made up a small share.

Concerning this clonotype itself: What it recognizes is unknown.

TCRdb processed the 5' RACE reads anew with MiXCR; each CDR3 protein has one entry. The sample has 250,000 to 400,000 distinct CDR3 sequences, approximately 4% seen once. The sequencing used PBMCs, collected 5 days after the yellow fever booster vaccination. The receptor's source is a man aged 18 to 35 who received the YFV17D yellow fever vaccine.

CDR3 sequence reads: CASSDRVNTGELFF. The CDR3 coding sequence is TGTGCCAGCAGTGACAGGGTGAACACCGGGGAGCTGTTTTTT. J is TRBJ2-2 and V is TRBV6-4; D uncertain. Trimming pared 2 bases from V and 1 base from J, leaving 5 bases between. Germline CDR1 MRHNA, CDR2 SNTAGT. The CDR3 runs 14 residues.